This TCR beta chain was documented in a study of Tregs in tolerant kidney transplant recipients. Study outcomes and limitations: Biological reproducibility was not directly addressed in this study. Activated donor B cell expansion appeared to reveal the most relevant donor-specific TCRbeta repertoire.

TCRdb's copy holds only in-frame clones and misses some; the assay was immunoSEQ multiplex PCR. The sample has tens of thousands of clones; the top ten hold about 0.85%. Germline CDR1 and CDR2: LNHDA and SQIVND (reference sequence). The CDR3 sequence is 15 residues long. The ends were cut back, 6 bases at V and 1 base at J, with 10 bases in the middle. Notes on this clone: What it recognizes is unknown. The read is 3 residues too short to cover the CDR3 end, so that end is filled in from the germline J gene.

Specimen: CD4+ T cells from blood, collected before the transplant. The clonotype was recovered from a human donor who received a combined kidney and bone marrow transplant. The V and J genes are TRBV19 and TRBJ2-6; D might be TRBD1 (5 bases). The CDR3 loop reads CASSLAGSGANVLTF. The sequenced CDR3 bases are TGTGCCAGTAGCTTGGCAGGGTCTGGGGCCAACGTC. The entire variable domain, with the rest obtained from reference TRBV19 and TRBJ2-6, is as follows: DGGITQSPKYLFRKEGQNVTLSCEQNLNHDAMYWYRQDPGQGLRLIYYSQIVNDFQKGDIAEGYSVSREKKESFPLTVTSAQKNPTAFYLCASSLAGSGANVLTFGAGSRLTVL.